These T cell receptor beta chains were read from a single sample in a study of control samples from healthy donors and cancer patients. Sequencing used immunoSEQ multiplex PCR; TCRdb keeps in-frame clones, though not all of them. This table has roughly 98,000 clones, roughly four fifths appearing once. Sequenced material: blood. These receptors were obtained from an older woman in good health. Each CDR3 is given with its conserved first and last residue. A D gene is named only where the DNA matches it firmly. Size is stated for part of the rows, as once, few or many counts, or as a class when the clone is expanded.

j_call clone_size d_call v_call cdr3_nt cdr3_aa
TRBJ2-5 NA NA TRBV18 TGTGCCAGCTCACCGCCAGGGGCGGACGAGACCCAGTACTTC CASSPPGADETQYF
TRBJ1-1 NA NA TRBV6-5 TGTGCCAGCAGTAAGTTGACCGCCAACACTGAAGCTTTCTTT CASSKLTANTEAFF
TRBJ1-5 NA NA TRBV6-6 TGTGCCAGCAGTACCTCGGACCTCGGGCGCGCGGCGCCCCAGCATTTT CASSTSDLGRAAPQHF
TRBJ1-1 NA NA TRBV19 TGTGCCAGTAGTGAGACTCAGGGGTTCACTGAAGCTTTCTTT CASSETQGFTEAFF
TRBJ2-7 NA TRBD2 TRBV10-3 TGTGCCATCAGTGGGAGCGGGGAAGCCTACGAGCAGTACTTC CAISGSGEAYEQYF
TRBJ1-2 NA TRBD1 TRBV29-1 TGCAGCGTCCCACCAGGGGGCCGGGGTGGCTACACCTTC CSVPPGGRGGYTF
TRBJ2-1 NA TRBD2 TRBV18 TGTGCCAGCTCACAAGGACTAGCGGATGAGCAGTTCTTC CASSQGLADEQFF
TRBJ2-3 NA NA TRBV3-1/TRBV3-2 TGTGCCAGCAGCCAAGATCTGGGGGTGAGCACAGATACGCAGTATTTT CASSQDLGVSTDTQYF
TRBJ1-5 NA NA TRBV5-6 TGTGCCAGCAGCCTGGGCACAGACGGGCAGCCCCAGCATTTT CASSLGTDGQPQHF
TRBJ1-4 NA NA TRBV9 TGTGCCAGCAGCGAGGGGACGGAGCGTGGAAAACTGTTTTTT CASSEGTERGKLFF
TRBJ2-3 NA NA TRBV7-2 TGTGCCAGCAGCTTTCTCCGCACAGATACGCAGTATTTT CASSFLRTDTQYF
TRBJ1-5 once TRBD1 TRBV15 TGTGCCACCAGCAGAGACAGGGGGGAGCAGCCCCAGCATTTT CATSRDRGEQPQHF
TRBJ2-7 NA NA TRBV18 TGTGCCAGCTCACCAGGGAATAGCGAGTACGAGCAGTACTTC CASSPGNSEYEQYF
TRBJ1-2 NA NA TRBV6-2/TRBV6-3 TGTGCCAGCAGTTACGGAAGGGGCTACACCTTC CASSYGRGYTF
TRBJ1-2 NA NA TRBV5-1 TGCGCCAGCAGCACCGACGGCAACTATGGCTACACCTTC CASSTDGNYGYTF